Below are 25 T cell receptor beta chains sequenced from a single sample in a study of beta chain features in type 1 diabetes. Points from the study as a whole: All four CD4+ subsets from Type 1 diabetes patients carried moderately but significantly shorter TCRB CDR3s.

Expressed TCRB transcripts were sequenced after all isolated RNA was converted to cDNA. The repertoire was sequenced with immunoSEQ multiplex PCR; TCRdb's copy has only in-frame clones and lacks some. Here the sample spans tens of thousands of clones, roughly 52% being singletons. These TCRs' antigens remain unknown. The sample taken for sequencing was Tregs from blood. The source is a woman aged 35 to 49 with type 1 diabetes.

This clone was observed a handful of times. The chain employs TRBV4-3 and TRBJ1-3; 9 bases are a match to TRBD1. CDR1 is LGHNA and CDR2 is YSLEER in the germline V gene. The CDR3 consists of 16 residues. V shed 2 bases and J 1 base; nucleotides not matched to a gene: 3. The CDR3 loop is CASSQQQGASGNTIYF. CDR3 coding DNA: TGCGCCAGCAGCCAACAACAGGGGGCATCTGGAAACACCATATATTTT.

A few counts support this clone. The chain joins TRBV28 to TRBJ2-7; 8 bases map to TRBD2. Germline-derived CDR1 and CDR2 are MDHEN and SYDVKM. The V gene end was trimmed by 5 bases and the J gene end by 6 bases; junction bases not matched to a gene: 6. The CDR3 has 13 residues. The CDR3 loop reads CASSPGLVSEQYF. For the CDR3, the DNA is TGTGCCAGCAGTCCGGGACTAGTGAGCGAGCAGTACTTC.

The V and J genes are TRBV18 and TRBJ2-7, with 7 nucleotides matching TRBD1. The CDR3 extends over 15 amino acids. The V segment lost 6 bases and the J segment 2 bases; nucleotides outside the gene matches: 10. Germline V gene sequence: CDR1 KGHSH, CDR2 LQKENI. CDR3 sequence reads: CASSLRTGYTYEQYF. The CDR3 DNA reads as TGTGCCAGCTCCCTCAGGACAGGTTACACCTACGAGCAGTACTTC.

This clone appeared a single time. The chain couples TRBV7-2 to TRBJ2-7; a weak D match, TRBD2 (7 bases). Trimming cost V 0 bases and J 1 base, with 25 bases left between them. The CDR3 contains 20 residues. Per the germline V gene, CDR1 is SGHTA and CDR2 is FQGNSA. The CDR3 sequence is CASSLAHAGVGDTYSYEQYF. The CDR3 DNA is TGTGCCAGCAGCTTAGCCCACGCGGGAGTCGGGGACACCTATTCCTACGAGCAGTACTTC. Variable domain in full (rest from reference TRBV7-2 and TRBJ2-7): GAGVSQSPSNKVTEKGKDVELRCDPISGHTALYWYRQSLGQGLEFLIYFQGNSAPDKSGLPSDRFSAERTGGSVSTLTIQRTQQEDSAVYLCASSLAHAGVGDTYSYEQYFGPGTRLTVT.

This sequence joins TRBV4-1 and TRBJ2-5, with a weak D call TRBD2 (7 bases). Germline CDR1 reads MGHRA; CDR2 reads YSYEKL. V lost 4 bases to trimming and J lost 5 bases, with 17 bases between them. This CDR3 spans 15 amino acids. The CDR3 loop reads CASSLRTEGGETQYF. For the CDR3, the DNA is TGCGCCAGCAGCCTCAGGACAGAGGGAGGGGAGACCCAGTACTTC.

The V and J genes are TRBV6-1 and TRBJ1-2; perhaps TRBD1 as D (6 bases). Germline assignment: CDR1 MNHNS and CDR2 SASEGT. CDR3 length equals 10 residues. The CDR3 here is CAGGSIGYTF. The CDR3 bases are TGTGCAGGGGGTTCCATAGGCTACACCTTC.

The V gene is TRBV28, the J gene TRBJ2-1, with 10 bases that match TRBD2. Germline V gives CDR1 MDHEN, CDR2 SYDVKM. The CDR3 consists of 14 residues. Trimming removed 4 bases from V and 7 bases from J; junction bases left unmatched: 4. In nucleotides, the CDR3 is TGTGCCAGCAGTTCTAGCGGGGGTGGGAATGAGCAGTTCTTC. Translated, it gives CASSSSGGGNEQFF.

A remark on this clone: Other DNA sequences in this sample translate to the same CDR3. V usage is TRBV5-1 and J usage is TRBJ2-3, with 8 positions matching TRBD2. The junction had 0 bases not matched to a gene; V was cut back by 2 bases and J by 1 base. This CDR3 is 14 amino acids long. CDR1 SGHRS and CDR2 YFSETQ come from the germline V gene. Written as DNA, the CDR3 is TGCGCCAGCAGCTTAGCGGGGGGCACAGATACGCAGTATTTT. Protein sequence: CASSLAGGTDTQYF.

This clone was detected a few times. CDR3 DNA sequence: TGTGCCAGCAGTCCTAATTACAATGAGCAGTTCTTC. Amino acids: CASSPNYNEQFF. V is TRBV28 and J is TRBJ2-1, with D uncertain. CDR3 size: 12 residues. Germline V lookup: CDR1 MDHEN, CDR2 SYDVKM. V was clipped by 5 bases and J by 4 bases, with 6 bases between them.

This clone appeared a few times. This chain joins TRBV5-1 and TRBJ2-7; D possibly corresponds to TRBD1 (6 bases). CDR1 and CDR2 from the germline V gene are SGHRS and YFSETQ. This CDR3 contains 14 residues. Trimming removed 3 bases at V and 5 bases at J, with 15 bases between. The CDR3 bases are TGCGCCAGCAGCTGGAGCGGCCCAGGGGACGAGCAGTACTTC. Encoded protein: CASSWSGPGDEQYF. Drawing the rest from reference TRBV5-1 and TRBJ2-7, the complete variable domain is KAGVTQTPRYLIKTRGQQVTLSCSPISGHRSVSWYQQTPGQGLQFLFEYFSETQRNKGNFPGRFSGRQFSNSRSEMNVSTLELGDSALYLCASSWSGPGDEQYFGPGTRLTVT.

This clone has more than one count but fewer than ten. The gene calls are TRBV4-3 and TRBJ1-3; D gene unclear. Per the germline V gene, CDR1 is LGHNA and CDR2 is YSLEER. The CDR3 spans 15 residues. V lost 1 base and J lost 4, with 11 bases in between. In DNA, the CDR3 is TGCGCCAGCAGCCAAGGTCCGGTCGCCGGAAACACCATATATTTT. It is translated as CASSQGPVAGNTIYF.

This clone was seen just once. The chain links TRBV6-5 to TRBJ2-2; 7 bases line up with TRBD1. Per germline, CDR1 MNHEY and CDR2 SVGAGI. This CDR3 region has 16 residues. Losses at the gene ends were 4 bases for V and 3 bases for J; bases not matched to a gene: 8. The CDR3 is CASSFPQGRYTGELFF. The CDR3 coding sequence is TGTGCCAGCAGTTTCCCACAGGGGCGTTACACCGGGGAGCTGTTTTTT.

This rearrangement joins TRBV5-5 to TRBJ2-7; TRBD2 aligns across 7 bases. V shed 4 bases, J shed 9 bases, and the junction held 13 bases outside the gene matches. The CDR3 is 14 residues long. Germline assignment: CDR1 SGHKS and CDR2 YYEKEE (reference sequence). As DNA, the CDR3 is TGTGCCAGCAGCCCTCGGGGCAGCGGGACGGGGCAGTACTTC. Translating it yields CASSPRGSGTGQYF.

J is TRBJ1-1 and V is TRBV6-1, with 7 bases fitting TRBD1. The CDR3 has 16 amino acids. Germline V gene data show CDR1 as MNHNS and CDR2 as SASEGT. Trimming took 0 bases from V and 1 from J; bases not matched to a gene: 5. This chain's CDR3 is CASSEAFRGRNTEAFF. The CDR3 DNA follows: TGTGCCAGCAGTGAAGCGTTCAGGGGGAGGAACACTGAAGCTTTCTTT.

This sequence joins TRBV28 and TRBJ2-1, with 8 bases identical to TRBD2. Germline loops: CDR1 MDHEN, CDR2 SYDVKM. The trim removed 6 bases at V and 9 bases at J, leaving 10 bases unmatched. The CDR3 length is 14 residues. CDR3 in DNA: TGTGCCAGCAGACCGGGACTAGGGGGGCGTGAGCAGTTCTTC. It is translated as CASRPGLGGREQFF.

The chain carries TRBV5-1 and TRBJ2-5; a weak D match, TRBD2 (7 bases). The CDR3 spans 14 residues. With 3 bases removed from V and 3 bases from J, the gap between germline ends came to 12 bases. Germline V gives CDR1 SGHRS, CDR2 YFSETQ. This chain's CDR3 is CASSSGGAEETQYF. The CDR3, as DNA: TGCGCCAGCAGCTCGGGGGGCGCGGAAGAGACCCAGTACTTC.

The V gene is TRBV7-2, the J gene TRBJ2-1; 7 bases map to TRBD2. CDR3 length: 15 amino acids. Germline CDR1 and CDR2: SGHTA and FQGNSA. V shed 6 bases, J shed 0 bases, and the junction held 5 bases outside the gene matches. The CDR3 DNA sequence: TGTGCCAGCAGGGACCGGGGGGACTCCTACAATGAGCAGTTCTTC. Translated: CASRDRGDSYNEQFF.

CDR3 amino acids: CASSSRGRITIGGYTF. For the CDR3, the DNA is TGTGCCAGCAGCTCGAGGGGGCGGATAACTATTGGGGGCTACACCTTC. The chain combines TRBV7-9 with TRBJ1-2; 7 bases agree with TRBD1. CDR1 SEHNR and CDR2 FQNEAQ come from the germline V gene (reference sequence). This CDR3 is 16 amino acids long. The junction had 16 bases not matched to a gene; V was cut back by 4 bases and J by 8 bases.

The chain combines TRBV29-1 with TRBJ1-2; D is unclear. Trimming took off 4 bases at V and 8 bases at J, with 14 bases between the two ends. This CDR3 comprises 12 residues. Germline V gene data show CDR1 as SQVTM and CDR2 as ANQGSEA. The CDR3, as DNA: TGCAGCGTTGGCCGAGCCGGGGAGGGCTACACCTTC. Its translation is CSVGRAGEGYTF.

This clone came up a few times. The chain employs TRBV7-2 and TRBJ1-1, with 7 bases aligning to TRBD1. Trimming took 0 bases from V and 9 from J; bases not matched to a gene: 10. In germline, CDR1 is SGHTA, CDR2 FQGNSA. The CDR3 loop spans 15 amino acids. The CDR3 DNA is TGTGCCAGCAGCTTAGCGCTAATTGCAGGGGGGAAAGCTTTCTTT. Its translation: CASSLALIAGGKAFF.

This clone showed up just a few times. This chain uses TRBV28 with TRBJ1-2, with 7 bases that match TRBD1. V was clipped by 10 bases and J by 6 bases; unmatched bases: 14. Per germline, CDR1 MDHEN and CDR2 SYDVKM. The CDR3 is 14 amino acids. CDR3 loop: CATEILQGDDGYTF. Written as DNA, the CDR3 is TGTGCCACCGAGATACTTCAGGGGGACGATGGCTACACCTTC.

The V gene is TRBV9, the J gene TRBJ2-5; TRBD2 agrees at 11 bases. Looked up from germline, CDR1 is SGDLS and CDR2 is YYNGEE. The ends lost 3 bases at V and 1 base at J; junction bases unmatched: 8. The CDR3 has 17 amino acids. The CDR3 DNA is TGTGCCAGCAGCGCGGGAGGTCTAGCGGGGGGCCAAGAGACCCAGTACTTC. Its protein is CASSAGGLAGGQETQYF.

The chain uses TRBV28 and TRBJ1-2, with 11 nucleotides matching TRBD1. V trimming: 6 bases; J trimming: 7 bases; junction bases outside the gene matches: 4. The CDR3 length is 13 residues. Germline V gene sequence: CDR1 MDHEN, CDR2 SYDVKM. CDR3 nucleotide sequence: TGTGCCAGCAGCTCCGGGACAGGGGGTGGCTACACCTTC. Translating it yields CASSSGTGGGYTF.

CDR3 sequence (DNA): TGTGCCAGCAGCTTAGCAGGGCCGAACACTGAAGCTTTCTTT. Its protein product is CASSLAGPNTEAFF. This chain uses TRBV13 with TRBJ1-1, with a possible D match to TRBD1 (5 bases). Germline V gene lookup returns CDR1 PRHDT and CDR2 FYEKMQ (reference sequence). Trimming removed 1 base from V and 1 base from J, with 7 bases in between. CDR3 size: 14 residues.

This clone has just a few counts. The DNA for the CDR3 is TGTGCCAGCAGTGAACAGGGAGGGCGGGAGACCCAGTACTTC. Its protein is CASSEQGGRETQYF. V is TRBV2 and J is TRBJ2-5; 7 bases are a match to TRBD2. Trimming removed 2 bases from V and 5 bases from J; junction bases left unmatched: 5. Germline V gene lookup returns CDR1 SNHLY and CDR2 FYNNEI. The CDR3 sequence is 14 residues long.